One sample yielded the 21 T cell receptor beta chains listed below, sequenced in a study of blood T cells in healthy people across ages. Through a sample-barcoded 5' primer and a J-beta primer mix, a second PCR was run for roughly 6 to 11 cycles. In TCRdb, the 5' RACE reads were re-called with MiXCR into one record per CDR3 protein. The repertoire holds about 650,000 distinct CDR3 sequences, with around 32% as singletons. Input material: blood. Receptors were obtained from a woman over 75 in good health.

The sample holds a few counts of this clonotype. This CDR3 is CASSLSITGPSGYTF. The CDR3 DNA is TGTGCCAGCAGTTTATCGATAACAGGGCCAAGTGGCTACACCTTC. The V gene is TRBV27, the J gene TRBJ1-2; D possibly corresponds to TRBD1 (6 bases). Germline CDR1 reads MNHEY; CDR2 reads SMNVEV (reference sequence). The V and J ends lost 0 bases and 7 bases respectively, with 15 bases between them. The CDR3 is 15 residues long.

The gene calls are TRBV20-1 and TRBJ2-5; the match to TRBD2 covers 9 bases. The J segment lost 1 base and the V segment lost 0 bases, leaving 6 bases of the junction unmatched. The CDR3 is 16 amino acids. Germline V gene lookup returns CDR1 DFQATT and CDR2 SNEGSKA (reference sequence). The CDR3 DNA sequence: TGCAGTGCTAGAGATGCCCTAGCGGGACTCCAAGAGACCCAGTACTTC. The encoded protein is CSARDALAGLQETQYF.

Concerning this clonotype itself: The junction shows a germline mismatch at one end, possibly a read error. This chain links TRBV18 with TRBJ2-5; no firm D call. Germline V gene data show CDR1 as KGHSH and CDR2 as LQKENI. The CDR3 has 14 residues. The DNA of the CDR3 is TGTGCCGGCTCAATCAGGAGCAAACAAGAGACCCAGTACTTC. As protein: CAGSIRSKQETQYF.

Many counts were recorded for this clonotype. The chain carries TRBV20-1 and TRBJ1-1; 8 bases line up with TRBD1. Germline V CDR1 and CDR2: DFQATT, SNEGSKA (reference sequence). The junction had 9 bases not matched to a gene; V was cut back by 5 bases and J by 1 base. This CDR3 contains 15 residues. CDR3 loop: CSAPKSGTGNTEAFF. The CDR3 DNA sequence: TGCAGTGCTCCCAAGTCCGGGACAGGGAACACTGAAGCTTTCTTT.

Comments on this clonotype: Its ends do not fully match the called genes, so a read error is possible. The V gene is TRBV20-1, the J gene TRBJ2-5; 8 bases align to TRBD2. Germline assignment: CDR1 DFQATT and CDR2 SNEGSKA (reference sequence). This CDR3 has 18 amino acids. CDR3 residues: CSAGDWRGAKQYQETQYF. The CDR3, as DNA: TGCAGTGCTGGAGATTGGCGGGGGGCTAAGCAGTACCAAGAGACCCAGTACTTC.

This clonotype was seen a few times. This chain connects TRBV28 to TRBJ1-6; D is unresolved. The ends were cut back, 6 bases at V and 0 bases at J, with 12 bases in the middle. This CDR3 has 16 residues. Germline lookup yields CDR1 MDHEN and CDR2 SYDVKM. CDR3 nucleotide sequence: TGTGCCAGCAGCCTGTCGTGGAGCTCCTATAATTCACCCCTCCACTTT. Translated: CASSLSWSSYNSPLHF.

The rearrangement links TRBV28 to TRBJ2-3; no reliable D call. Germline V gene data show CDR1 as MDHEN and CDR2 as SYDVKM. The germline V and J ends were trimmed by 8 bases and 9 bases, with 9 bases remaining between them. The CDR3 runs 10 residues. The CDR3 sequence: CASGSWTQYF. CDR3 nucleotides: TGTGCCAGCGGTTCGTGGACGCAGTATTTT.

This clonotype was picked up many times. This sequence joins TRBV11-2 and TRBJ1-2; 11 nucleotides align to TRBD1. Germline CDR1 and CDR2: SGHAT and FQNNGV. V was clipped by 5 bases and J by 5 bases; unmatched bases: 4. The CDR3 totals 14 residues. CDR3 coding DNA: TGTGCCAGCAGCGGACAGGGGGCAGGGTATGGCTACACCTTC. It yields the protein CASSGQGAGYGYTF.

This chain uses TRBV4-2 with TRBJ1-1; D not resolved. The CDR3 is 12 residues long. Germline V gene sequence: CDR1 LGHNA, CDR2 YNFKEQ. Trimming pared 5 bases from V and 4 bases from J, leaving 8 bases between. In DNA form, the CDR3 reads TGTGCCAGCAGCGGGTGGTCCACTGAAGCTTTCTTT. Its protein product is CASSGWSTEAFF.

The chain combines TRBV28 with TRBJ2-5; 11 nucleotides line up with TRBD1. CDR3 length: 15 residues. The germline CDR1 and CDR2 sequences are MDHEN and SYDVKM. V lost 2 bases to trimming and J lost 5 bases; unmatched junction nucleotides: 4. CDR3 DNA: TGTGCCAGCAGTTTAGGGACAGGGGGTAAGGAGACCCAGTACTTC. Its translation is CASSLGTGGKETQYF.

Ten or more counts support this clonotype. This chain links TRBV2 with TRBJ2-6; 11 bases are a match to TRBD1. This CDR3 contains 16 residues. Germline V gene lookup returns CDR1 SNHLY and CDR2 FYNNEI. The J segment lost 1 base and the V segment lost 7 bases, leaving 3 bases of the junction unmatched. The CDR3 here is CASTGTGGSGANVLTF. In nucleotides, the CDR3 is TGTGCCAGCACCGGGACAGGGGGGTCTGGGGCCAACGTCCTGACTTTC.

This clonotype was counted many times. This CDR3 is CASTLPGSRIEAFF. CDR3 nucleotides: TGTGCCAGCACCCTCCCCGGCAGTCGTATTGAAGCTTTCTTT. This rearrangement joins TRBV12-3 or TRBV12-4 to TRBJ1-1, with D unresolved. V lost 7 bases and J 7 bases, leaving 19 bases between the germline ends. The CDR3 has 14 residues.

This clonotype has a count of ten or more. This sequence joins TRBV5-6 and TRBJ2-7, with TRBD2 as a possible D gene (5 bases). CDR1 and CDR2 from the germline V gene are SGHDT and YYEEEE. Trimming removed 1 base at V and 0 bases at J, with 8 bases between. This CDR3 contains 14 residues. The chain's CDR3 is CASSLSGYSYEQYF. In DNA, the CDR3 is TGTGCCAGCAGCTTGAGCGGATACTCCTACGAGCAGTACTTC. The complete variable domain, with remaining parts taken from reference TRBV5-6 and TRBJ2-7, reads DAGVTQSPTHLIKTRGQQVTLRCSPKSGHDTVSWYQQALGQGPQFIFQYYEEEERQRGNFPDRFSGHQFPNYSSELNVNALLLGDSALYLCASSLSGYSYEQYFGPGTRLTVT.

The V and J genes are TRBV29-1 and TRBJ2-7; D perhaps matches TRBD2 (6 bases). Trimming took off 3 bases at V and 4 bases at J, with 16 bases between the two ends. Germline loops: CDR1 SQVTM, CDR2 ANQGSEA. The CDR3 loop spans 14 amino acids. CDR3 nucleotide sequence: TGCAGCGTTGACCGGGGGAGAGGACCGTACGAGCAGTACTTC. It specifies CSVDRGRGPYEQYF.

V gene TRBV12-3 or TRBV12-4 combines with J gene TRBJ2-4; 8 bases match TRBD1. The end of the DNA is better explained by TRBJ2-7, so the J call may be wrong. The CDR3 runs 15 residues. CDR3 bases: TGTGCCAGCAGTCCCCGGACAGGGAAAACCTACGAGCAGTACTTC. This codes for CASSPRTGKTYEQYF.

Concerning this clonotype itself: Just one base apart from a much larger clone, this may be a read error. V gene TRBV6-6 combines with J gene TRBJ1-6; D perhaps matches TRBD1 (5 bases). The CDR3 runs 14 residues. Germline CDR1 is MNHNY and CDR2 is SVGAGI (reference sequence). The CDR3 DNA follows: TGTGCCAGCAGTTACAGGGGAGGCAATTCACCCCGCCACTTT. The encoded protein is CASSYRGGNSPRHF.

The chain carries TRBV9 and TRBJ2-5; D is unclear. The CDR3 consists of 14 residues. Germline loops: CDR1 SGDLS, CDR2 YYNGEE. V was clipped by 3 bases and J by 5 bases, with 14 bases between them. This CDR3 reads CASSARALEETQYF. The CDR3 coding sequence is TGTGCCAGCAGCGCAAGGGCCTTGGAGGAGACCCAGTACTTC. The full variable domain, in which reference TRBV9 and TRBJ2-5 provide the parts outside the CDR3, is DSGVTQTPKHLITATGQRVTLRCSPRSGDLSVYWYQQSLDQGLQFLIQYYNGEERAKGNILERFSAQQFPDLHSELNLSSLELGDSALYFCASSARALEETQYFGPGTRLLVL.

This clonotype has ten or more counts. The rearrangement uses TRBV7-8 and TRBJ2-1; tentatively, D is TRBD2 (5 bases). V was cut by 3 bases and J by 0 bases, with 9 bases left in between. The length of the CDR3 is 15 residues. The germline V gene has CDR1 SGHVS and CDR2 FQNEAQ. CDR3 in DNA: TGTGCCAGCAGCTTTAGCGAACTCTCCTACAATGAGCAGTTCTTC. Amino acid sequence: CASSFSELSYNEQFF.

Points on this clonotype: A much larger clone lies one base from this, so it may be a read error. The chain has TRBV20-1 and TRBJ1-2; 7 positions match TRBD1. The germline gives CDR1 DFQATT, CDR2 SNEGSKA (reference sequence). The CDR3 is made up of 13 amino acids. With 5 bases clipped from V and 9 bases from J, the junction kept 12 bases outside the gene matches. The CDR3 bases are TGCAGTGCTCCGGATAGGGACAGTATTAGCTACACCTTC. Protein product: CSAPDRDSISYTF.

Note on this clonotype: This is likely a read error, given that the CDR3 carries no conserved phenylalanine or tryptophan at its end. The V call is TRBV5-4, the J call TRBJ2-7; D may correspond to TRBD1 or TRBD2 (5 bases each). The CDR3 spans 15 residues. Between the trimmed V and J ends, which lost 4 bases and 3 bases, there was a span of 17 bases. Germline V gene lookup returns CDR1 SGHNT and CDR2 YYREEE (reference sequence). This CDR3 reads CASSGIGVGDYEQYL. Written as DNA, the CDR3 is TGTGCCAGCAGCGGAATAGGGGTGGGGGACTACGAGCAGTACTTA.

Ten or more counts support this clonotype. This chain joins TRBV7-2 and TRBJ2-1, with D uncertain. The germline CDR1 and CDR2 sequences are SGHTA and FQGNSA. The length of the CDR3 is 13 residues. The V end lost 4 bases, the J end lost 7 bases, and 11 bases lay between the germline ends. CDR3 bases: TGTGCCAGCAGCTCATCACCCAGGAATGAGCAGTTCTTC. Protein sequence: CASSSSPRNEQFF.